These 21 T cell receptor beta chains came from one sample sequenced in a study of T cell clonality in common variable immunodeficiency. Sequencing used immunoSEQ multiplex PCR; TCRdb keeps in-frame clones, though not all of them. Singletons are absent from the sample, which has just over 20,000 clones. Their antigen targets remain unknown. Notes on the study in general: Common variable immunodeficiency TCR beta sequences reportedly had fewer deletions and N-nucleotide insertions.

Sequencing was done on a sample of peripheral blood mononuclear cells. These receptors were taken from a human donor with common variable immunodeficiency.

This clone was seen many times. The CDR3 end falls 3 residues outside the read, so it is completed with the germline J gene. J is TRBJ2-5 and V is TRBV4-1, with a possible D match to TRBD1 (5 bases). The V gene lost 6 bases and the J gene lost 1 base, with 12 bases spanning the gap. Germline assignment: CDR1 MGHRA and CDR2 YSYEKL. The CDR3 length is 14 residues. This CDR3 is CASRVETAQETQYF. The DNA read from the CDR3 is TGCGCCAGCAGGGTGGAGACAGCCCAAGAGACC.

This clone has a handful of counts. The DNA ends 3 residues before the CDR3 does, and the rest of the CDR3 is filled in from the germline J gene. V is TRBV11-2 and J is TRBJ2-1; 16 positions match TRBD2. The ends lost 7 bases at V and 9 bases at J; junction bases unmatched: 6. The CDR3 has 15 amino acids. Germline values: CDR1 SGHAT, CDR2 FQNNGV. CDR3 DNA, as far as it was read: TGTGCCAGCACCCGCGGGACTAGCGGGGGGGGTGAG. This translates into CASTRGTSGGGE. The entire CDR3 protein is CASTRGTSGGGEQFF.

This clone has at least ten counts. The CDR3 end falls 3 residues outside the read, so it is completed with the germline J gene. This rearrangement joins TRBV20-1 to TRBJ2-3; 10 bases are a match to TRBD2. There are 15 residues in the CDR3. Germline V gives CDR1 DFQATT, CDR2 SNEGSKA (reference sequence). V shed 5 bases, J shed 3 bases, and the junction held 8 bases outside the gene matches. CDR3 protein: CSALRGTSATDTQYF. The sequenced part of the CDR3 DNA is TGCAGTGCTCTGAGAGGGACTAGCGCTACAGATACG.

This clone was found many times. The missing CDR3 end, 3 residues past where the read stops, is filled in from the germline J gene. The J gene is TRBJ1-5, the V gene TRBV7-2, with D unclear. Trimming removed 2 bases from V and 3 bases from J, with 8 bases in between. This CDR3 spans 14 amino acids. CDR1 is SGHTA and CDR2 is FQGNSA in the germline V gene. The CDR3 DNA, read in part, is TGTGCCAGCAGCTTACGGGGAACCAATCAGCCC. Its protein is CASSLRGTNQP. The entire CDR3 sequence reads CASSLRGTNQPQHF.

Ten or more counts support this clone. The CDR3 sequence: CSASLTSGGETQYF. Incomplete CDR3 DNA: TGCAGTGCTTCCCTGACTAGCGGGGGAGAGACC. The rearrangement links TRBV20-1 to TRBJ2-5; 12 bases agree with TRBD2. The CDR3 end falls 3 residues outside the read, so it is completed with the germline J gene. This CDR3 comprises 14 residues. The junction had 5 bases not matched to a gene; V was cut back by 5 bases and J by 4 bases. Per germline, CDR1 DFQATT and CDR2 SNEGSKA (reference sequence).

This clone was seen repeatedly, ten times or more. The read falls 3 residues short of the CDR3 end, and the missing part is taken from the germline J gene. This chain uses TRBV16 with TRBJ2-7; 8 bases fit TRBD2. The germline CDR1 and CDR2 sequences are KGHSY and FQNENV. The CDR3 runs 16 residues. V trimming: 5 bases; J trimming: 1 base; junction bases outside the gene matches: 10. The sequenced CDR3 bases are TGTGCCAGCAGCTCTTTCGGGGGGGGAGGATCCTACGAG. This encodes CASSSFGGGGSYE. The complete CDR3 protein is CASSSFGGGGSYEQYF.

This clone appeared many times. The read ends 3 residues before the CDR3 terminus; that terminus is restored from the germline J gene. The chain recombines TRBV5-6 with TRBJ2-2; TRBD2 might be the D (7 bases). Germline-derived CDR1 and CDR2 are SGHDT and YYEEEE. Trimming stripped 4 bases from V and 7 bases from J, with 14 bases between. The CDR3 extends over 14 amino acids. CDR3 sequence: CASSRRGPIGELFF. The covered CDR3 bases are TGTGCCAGCAGCCGGCGGGGGCCTATCGGGGAG.

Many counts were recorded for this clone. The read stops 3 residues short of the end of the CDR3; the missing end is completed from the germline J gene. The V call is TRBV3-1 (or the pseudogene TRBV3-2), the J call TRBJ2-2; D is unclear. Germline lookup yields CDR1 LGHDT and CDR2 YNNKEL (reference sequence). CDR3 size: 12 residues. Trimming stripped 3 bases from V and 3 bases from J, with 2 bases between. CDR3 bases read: TGTGCCAGCAGCCACGACACCGGGGAG. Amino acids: CASSHDTGE. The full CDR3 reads CASSHDTGELFF.

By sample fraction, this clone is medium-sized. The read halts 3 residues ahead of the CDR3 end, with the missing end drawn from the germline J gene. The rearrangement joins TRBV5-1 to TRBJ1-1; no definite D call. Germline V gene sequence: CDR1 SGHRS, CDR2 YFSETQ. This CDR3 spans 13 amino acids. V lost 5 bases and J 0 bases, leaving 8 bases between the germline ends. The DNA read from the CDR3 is TGCGCCAGCAGGTTCTCCTTGAACACTGAA. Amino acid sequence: CASRFSLNTE. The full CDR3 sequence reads CASRFSLNTEAFF. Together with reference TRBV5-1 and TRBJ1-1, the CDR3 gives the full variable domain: KAGVTQTPRYLIKTRGQQVTLSCSPISGHRSVSWYQQTPGQGLQFLFEYFSETQRNKGNFPGRFSGRQFSNSRSEMNVSTLELGDSALYLCASRFSLNTEAFFGQGTRLTVV.

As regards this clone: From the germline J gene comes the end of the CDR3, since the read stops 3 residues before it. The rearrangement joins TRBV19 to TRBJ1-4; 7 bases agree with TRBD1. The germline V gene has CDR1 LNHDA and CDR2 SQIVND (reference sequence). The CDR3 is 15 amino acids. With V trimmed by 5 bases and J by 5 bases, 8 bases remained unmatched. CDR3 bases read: TGTGCCAGTAGTCGTTTGGGCAGGGGGAATGAAAAA. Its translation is CASSRLGRGNEK. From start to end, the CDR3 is CASSRLGRGNEKLFF.

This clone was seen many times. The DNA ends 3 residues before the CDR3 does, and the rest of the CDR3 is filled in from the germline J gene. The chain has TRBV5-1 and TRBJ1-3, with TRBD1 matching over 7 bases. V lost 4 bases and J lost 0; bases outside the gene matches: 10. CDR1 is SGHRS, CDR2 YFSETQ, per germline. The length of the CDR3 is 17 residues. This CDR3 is CASSTMAGTDSGNTIYF. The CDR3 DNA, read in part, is TGCGCCAGCAGCACCATGGCCGGGACAGACTCTGGAAACACC.

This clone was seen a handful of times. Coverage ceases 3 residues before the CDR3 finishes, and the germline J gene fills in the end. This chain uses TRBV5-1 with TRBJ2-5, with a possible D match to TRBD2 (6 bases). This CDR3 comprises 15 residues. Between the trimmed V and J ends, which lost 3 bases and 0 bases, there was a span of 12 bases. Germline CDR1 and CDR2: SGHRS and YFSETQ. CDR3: CASSSGLEYQETQYF. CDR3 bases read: TGCGCCAGCAGCTCGGGACTTGAGTACCAAGAGACC. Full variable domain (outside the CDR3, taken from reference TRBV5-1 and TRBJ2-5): KAGVTQTPRYLIKTRGQQVTLSCSPISGHRSVSWYQQTPGQGLQFLFEYFSETQRNKGNFPGRFSGRQFSNSRSEMNVSTLELGDSALYLCASSSGLEYQETQYFGPGTRLLVL.

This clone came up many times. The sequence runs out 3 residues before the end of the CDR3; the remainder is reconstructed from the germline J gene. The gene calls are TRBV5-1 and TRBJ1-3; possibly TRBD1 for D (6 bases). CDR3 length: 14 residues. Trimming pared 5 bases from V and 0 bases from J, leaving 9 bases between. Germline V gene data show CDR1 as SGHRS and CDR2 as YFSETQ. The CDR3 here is CASSDRHSGNTIYF. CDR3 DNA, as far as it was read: TGCGCCAGCAGTGACAGGCACTCTGGAAACACC.

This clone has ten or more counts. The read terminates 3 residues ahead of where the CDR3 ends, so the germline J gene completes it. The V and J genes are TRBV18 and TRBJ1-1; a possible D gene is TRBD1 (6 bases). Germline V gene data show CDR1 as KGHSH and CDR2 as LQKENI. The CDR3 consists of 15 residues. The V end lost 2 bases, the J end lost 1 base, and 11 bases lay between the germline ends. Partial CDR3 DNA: TGTGCCAGCTCACCAAGGCAGGGGAGGAACACTGAA. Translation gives CASSPRQGRNTE. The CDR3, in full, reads CASSPRQGRNTEAFF.

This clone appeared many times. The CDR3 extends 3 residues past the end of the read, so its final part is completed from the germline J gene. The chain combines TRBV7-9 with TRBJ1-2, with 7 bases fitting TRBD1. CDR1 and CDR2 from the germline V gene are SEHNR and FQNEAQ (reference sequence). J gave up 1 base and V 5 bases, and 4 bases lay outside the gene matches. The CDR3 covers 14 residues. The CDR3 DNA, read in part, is TGTGCCAGCAGCGCCCCAGGGGGTAACTATGGC. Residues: CASSAPGGNYG. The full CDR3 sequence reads CASSAPGGNYGYTF.

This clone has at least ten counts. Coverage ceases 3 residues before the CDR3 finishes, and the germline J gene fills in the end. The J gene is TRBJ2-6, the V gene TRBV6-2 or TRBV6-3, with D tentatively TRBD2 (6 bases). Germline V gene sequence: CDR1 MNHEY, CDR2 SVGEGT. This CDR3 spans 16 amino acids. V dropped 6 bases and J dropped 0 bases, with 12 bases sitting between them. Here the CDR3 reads CASRGLLSSGANVLTF. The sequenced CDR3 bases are TGTGCCAGCAGGGGACTCCTGAGCTCTGGGGCCAACGTC.

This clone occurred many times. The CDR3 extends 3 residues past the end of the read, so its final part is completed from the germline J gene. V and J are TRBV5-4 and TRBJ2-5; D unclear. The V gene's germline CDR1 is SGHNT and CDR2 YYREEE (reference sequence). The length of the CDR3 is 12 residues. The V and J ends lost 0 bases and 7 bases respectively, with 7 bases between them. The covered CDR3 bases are TGTGCCAGCAGCTTGGAGCGCGGGACC. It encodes CASSLERGT. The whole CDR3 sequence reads CASSLERGTQYF.

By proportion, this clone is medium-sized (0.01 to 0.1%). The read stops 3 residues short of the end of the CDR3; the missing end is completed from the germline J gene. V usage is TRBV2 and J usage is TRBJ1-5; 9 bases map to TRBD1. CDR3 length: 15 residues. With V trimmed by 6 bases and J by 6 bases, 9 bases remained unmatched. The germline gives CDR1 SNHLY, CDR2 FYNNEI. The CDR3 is CASSQQGAQGQPQHF. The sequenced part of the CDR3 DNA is TGTGCCAGCAGCCAACAGGGGGCGCAGGGTCAGCCC.

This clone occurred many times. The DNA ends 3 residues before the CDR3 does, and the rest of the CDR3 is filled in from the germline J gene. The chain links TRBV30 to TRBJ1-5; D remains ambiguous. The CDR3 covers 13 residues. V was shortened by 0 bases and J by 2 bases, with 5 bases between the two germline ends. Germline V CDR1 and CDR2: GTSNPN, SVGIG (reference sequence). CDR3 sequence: CAWSVSRNQPQHF. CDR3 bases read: TGTGCCTGGAGTGTAAGCCGCAATCAGCCC. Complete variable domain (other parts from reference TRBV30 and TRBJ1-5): SQTIHQWPATLVQPVGSPLSLECTVEGTSNPNLYWYRQAAGRGLQLLFYSVGIGQISSEVPQNLSASRPQDRQFILSSKKLLLSDSGFYLCAWSVSRNQPQHFGDGTRLSIL.

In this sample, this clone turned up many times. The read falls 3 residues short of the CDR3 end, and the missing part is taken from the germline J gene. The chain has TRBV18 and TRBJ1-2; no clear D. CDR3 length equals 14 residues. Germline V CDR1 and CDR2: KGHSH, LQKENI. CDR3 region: CASSPPGQDGDYTF. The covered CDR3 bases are TGTGCCAGCTCACCACCGGGCCAAGATGGTGAC.

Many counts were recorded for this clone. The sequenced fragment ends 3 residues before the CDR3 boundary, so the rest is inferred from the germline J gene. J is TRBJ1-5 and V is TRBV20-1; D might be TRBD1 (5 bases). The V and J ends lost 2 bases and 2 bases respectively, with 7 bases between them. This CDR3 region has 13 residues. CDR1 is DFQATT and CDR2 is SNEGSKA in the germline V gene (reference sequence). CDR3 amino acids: CSARQGGNQPQHF. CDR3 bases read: TGCAGTGCTAGACAGGGAGGCAATCAGCCC.